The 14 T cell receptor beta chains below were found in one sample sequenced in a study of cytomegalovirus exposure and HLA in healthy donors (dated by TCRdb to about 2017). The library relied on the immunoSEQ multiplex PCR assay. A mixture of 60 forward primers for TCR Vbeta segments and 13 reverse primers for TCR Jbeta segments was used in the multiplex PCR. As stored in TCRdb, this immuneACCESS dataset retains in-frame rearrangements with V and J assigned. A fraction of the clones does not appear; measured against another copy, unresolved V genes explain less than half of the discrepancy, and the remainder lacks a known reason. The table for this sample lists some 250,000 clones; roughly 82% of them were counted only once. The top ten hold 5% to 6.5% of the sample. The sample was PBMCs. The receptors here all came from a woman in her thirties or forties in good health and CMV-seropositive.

Written as DNA, the CDR3 is TGCGCCAGCAGCCAAGAATGGGCGGGGCGAGGGAACACTGAAGCTTTCTTT. It yields the protein CASSQEWAGRGNTEAFF. The chain carries TRBV4-1 and TRBJ1-1, with D possibly being TRBD1 (5 bases). The CDR3 covers 17 residues. V lost 0 bases, J lost 1 base, and 15 bases lay in between. Germline CDR1 is MGHRA and CDR2 is YSYEKL.

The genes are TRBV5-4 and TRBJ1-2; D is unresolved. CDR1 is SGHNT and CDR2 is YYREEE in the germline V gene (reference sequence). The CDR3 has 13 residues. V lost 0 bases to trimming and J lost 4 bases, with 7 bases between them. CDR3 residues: CASSLARTYGYTF. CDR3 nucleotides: TGTGCCAGCAGCTTGGCCAGAACCTATGGCTACACCTTC.

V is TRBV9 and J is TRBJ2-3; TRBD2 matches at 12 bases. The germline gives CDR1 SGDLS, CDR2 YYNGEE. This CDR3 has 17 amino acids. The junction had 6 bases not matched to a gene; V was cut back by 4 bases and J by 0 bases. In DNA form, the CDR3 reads TGTGCCAGCAGCCGGACTAGCGGGGAGACTAGCACAGATACGCAGTATTTT. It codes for CASSRTSGETSTDTQYF. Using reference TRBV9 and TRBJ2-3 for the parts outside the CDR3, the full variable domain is DSGVTQTPKHLITATGQRVTLRCSPRSGDLSVYWYQQSLDQGLQFLIQYYNGEERAKGNILERFSAQQFPDLHSELNLSSLELGDSALYFCASSRTSGETSTDTQYFGPGTRLTVL.

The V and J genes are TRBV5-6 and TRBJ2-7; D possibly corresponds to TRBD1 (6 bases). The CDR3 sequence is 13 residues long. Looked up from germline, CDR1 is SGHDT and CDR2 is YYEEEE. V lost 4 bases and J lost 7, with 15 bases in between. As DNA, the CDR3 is TGTGCCAGCAGCCGACAGGACCGCGGAGAGCAGTACTTC. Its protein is CASSRQDRGEQYF.

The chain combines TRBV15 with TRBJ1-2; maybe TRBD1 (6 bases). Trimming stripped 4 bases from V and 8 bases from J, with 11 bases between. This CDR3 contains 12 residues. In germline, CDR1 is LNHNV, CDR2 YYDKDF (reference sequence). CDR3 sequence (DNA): TGTGCCACCAGCACAGGGGAATTGGGCTACACCTTC. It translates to CATSTGELGYTF.

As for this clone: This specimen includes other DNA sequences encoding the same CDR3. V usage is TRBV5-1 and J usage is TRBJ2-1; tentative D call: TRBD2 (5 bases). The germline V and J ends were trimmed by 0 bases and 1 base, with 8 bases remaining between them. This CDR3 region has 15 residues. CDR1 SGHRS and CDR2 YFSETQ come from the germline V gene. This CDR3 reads CASSLVAGSYNEQFF. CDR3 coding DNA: TGCGCCAGCAGCTTGGTTGCGGGTTCCTACAATGAGCAGTTCTTC.

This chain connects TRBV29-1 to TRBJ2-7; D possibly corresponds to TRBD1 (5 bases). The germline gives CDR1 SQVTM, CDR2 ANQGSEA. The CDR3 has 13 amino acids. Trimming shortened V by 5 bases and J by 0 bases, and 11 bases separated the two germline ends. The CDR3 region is CSVRQRRSYEQYF. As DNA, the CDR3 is TGCAGCGTTCGACAGCGACGCTCCTACGAGCAGTACTTC.

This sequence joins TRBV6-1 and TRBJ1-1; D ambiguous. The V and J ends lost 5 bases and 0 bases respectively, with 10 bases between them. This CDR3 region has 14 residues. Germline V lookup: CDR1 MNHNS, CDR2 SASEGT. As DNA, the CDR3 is TGTGCCAGCAGTCCTTCCCAGATGAACACTGAAGCTTTCTTT. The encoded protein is CASSPSQMNTEAFF.

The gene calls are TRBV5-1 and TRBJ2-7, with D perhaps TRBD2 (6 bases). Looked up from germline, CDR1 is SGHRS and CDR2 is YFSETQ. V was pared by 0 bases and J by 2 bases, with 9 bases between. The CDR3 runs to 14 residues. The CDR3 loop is CASSLDGLTYEQYF. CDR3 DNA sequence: TGCGCCAGCAGCTTGGATGGACTAACCTACGAGCAGTACTTC.

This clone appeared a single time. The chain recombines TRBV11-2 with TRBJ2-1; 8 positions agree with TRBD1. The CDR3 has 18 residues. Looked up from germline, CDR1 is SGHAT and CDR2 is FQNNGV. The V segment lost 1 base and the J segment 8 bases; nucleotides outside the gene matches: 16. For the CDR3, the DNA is TGTGCCAGCAGCTTAGGGAGGGAGGCAGGGGGCGTTGGGGATGAGCAGTTCTTC. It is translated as CASSLGREAGGVGDEQFF. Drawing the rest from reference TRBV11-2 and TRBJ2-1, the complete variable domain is EAGVAQSPRYKIIEKRQSVAFWCNPISGHATLYWYQQILGQGPKLLIQFQNNGVVDDSQLPKDRFSAERLKGVDSTLKIQPAKLEDSAVYLCASSLGREAGGVGDEQFFGPGTRLTVL.

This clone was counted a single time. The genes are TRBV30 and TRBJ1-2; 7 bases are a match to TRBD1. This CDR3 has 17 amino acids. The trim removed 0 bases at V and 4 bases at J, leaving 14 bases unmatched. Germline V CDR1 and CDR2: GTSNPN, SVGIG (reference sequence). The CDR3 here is CAWSVPGGQGVVYGYTF. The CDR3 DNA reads TGTGCCTGGAGTGTACCTGGGGGGCAGGGGGTTGTCTATGGCTACACCTTC. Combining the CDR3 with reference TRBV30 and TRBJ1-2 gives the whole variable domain SQTIHQWPATLVQPVGSPLSLECTVEGTSNPNLYWYRQAAGRGLQLLFYSVGIGQISSEVPQNLSASRPQDRQFILSSKKLLLSDSGFYLCAWSVPGGQGVVYGYTFGSGTRLTVV.

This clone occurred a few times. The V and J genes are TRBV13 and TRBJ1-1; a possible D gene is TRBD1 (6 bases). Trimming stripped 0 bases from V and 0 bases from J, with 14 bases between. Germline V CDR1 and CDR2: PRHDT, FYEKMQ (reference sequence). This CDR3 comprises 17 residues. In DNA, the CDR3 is TGTGCCAGCAGCTTAGGTTTTGGGGGCGGAGTGAACACTGAAGCTTTCTTT. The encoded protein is CASSLGFGGGVNTEAFF.

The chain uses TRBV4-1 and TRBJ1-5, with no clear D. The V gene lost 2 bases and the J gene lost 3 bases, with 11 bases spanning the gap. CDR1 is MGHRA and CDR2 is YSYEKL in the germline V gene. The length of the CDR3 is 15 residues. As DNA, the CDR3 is TGCGCCAGCAGCCAACAACAGACCTACAATCAGCCCCAGCATTTT. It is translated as CASSQQQTYNQPQHF.

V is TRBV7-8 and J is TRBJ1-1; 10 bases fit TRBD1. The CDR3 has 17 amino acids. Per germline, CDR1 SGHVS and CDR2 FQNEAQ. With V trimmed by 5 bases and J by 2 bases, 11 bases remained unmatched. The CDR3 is CASSARQGALVNTEAFF. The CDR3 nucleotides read TGTGCCAGCAGCGCCCGACAGGGGGCCTTAGTAAACACTGAAGCTTTCTTT.